This entry concerns a single TCR beta chain. The data originate from a study of memory CD4+ T cells and cytomegalovirus serostatus. Germline CDR1 is SGHRS and CDR2 is YFSETQ. V lost 2 bases, J lost 6 bases, and 10 bases lay in between. There are 13 residues in the CDR3. The sort gate was single viable CD3+CD4+CD8-CD45RO+ cells for memory CD4+ T cells. Assay: immunoSEQ multiplex PCR; the TCRdb copy retains only in-frame clones and omits some. The sample carries some 54,000 clones, about 80% recorded once. This sequence originates from an adult in good health and CMV-seropositive. The chain is built from TRBV5-1 and TRBJ2-3; no reliable D call. The sample taken for sequencing was memory CD4+ T cells from blood. This CDR3 reads CASSFGHGDTQYF. CDR3 nucleotide sequence: TGCGCCAGCAGCTTCGGTCACGGTGATACGCAGTATTTT. The variable domain in full, completed from reference TRBV5-1 and TRBJ2-3, reads KAGVTQTPRYLIKTRGQQVTLSCSPISGHRSVSWYQQTPGQGLQFLFEYFSETQRNKGNFPGRFSGRQFSNSRSEMNVSTLELGDSALYLCASSFGHGDTQYFGPGTRLTVL.